Presented here are 27 T cell receptor beta chains from one specimen sequenced in a study of cytotoxic CD8 clonotypes in ibrutinib-treated CLL. The table came from immunoSEQ multiplex PCR; TCRdb's copy has only in-frame clones and leaves some out. There are roughly 220,000 clones in the sample; about four fifths occur only once, and about an eighth lies in the top ten. Sample: PBMCs, taken after 12 months of ibrutinib treatment. The receptor source for this set is a human donor with chronic lymphocytic leukemia.

This clone came up once. V is TRBV5-6 and J is TRBJ2-7; the D is unclear. CDR3 length: 14 amino acids. The germline V gene encodes CDR1 SGHDT and CDR2 YYEEEE. The V gene lost 5 bases and the J gene lost 3 bases, with 15 bases spanning the gap. The CDR3: CASRPASNRYEQYF. The DNA of the CDR3 is TGTGCCAGCAGGCCGGCATCTAACCGCTACGAGCAGTACTTC.

In this sample, this clone turned up a few times. Its ends do not fully match the called genes, so a read error is possible. This sequence joins TRBV2 and TRBJ1-2, with D unresolved. The CDR3 loop spans 13 amino acids. CDR1 is SNHLY, CDR2 FYNNEI, per germline. The DNA for the CDR3 is TGTGCCAACAATGGGAGCCAATACTACGGCTACACCTTC. Its translation is CANNGSQYYGYTF.

J is TRBJ2-7 and V is TRBV18, with TRBD1 matching 7 bases. Losses at the gene ends were 5 bases for V and 0 bases for J; bases not matched to a gene: 7. This CDR3 contains 15 residues. Germline values: CDR1 KGHSH, CDR2 LQKENI. Here the CDR3 DNA reads TGTGCCAGCTCATCTCCGGGACAGAGCTCCTACGAGCAGTACTTC. Encoded protein: CASSSPGQSSYEQYF.

The count of this clone is one. The chain has TRBV5-4 and TRBJ2-7; the match to TRBD2 covers 9 bases. The CDR3 contains 15 residues. Germline V CDR1 and CDR2: SGHNT, YYREEE (reference sequence). V was clipped by 4 bases and J by 3 bases; unmatched bases: 8. The chain's CDR3 is CASSPVAGVNYEQYF. CDR3 in DNA: TGTGCCAGCAGCCCAGTAGCGGGGGTCAACTACGAGCAGTACTTC.

The chain has TRBV4-1 and TRBJ1-6; no firm D call. The V gene lost 7 bases and the J gene lost 4 bases, with 17 bases spanning the gap. The germline gives CDR1 MGHRA, CDR2 YSYEKL. CDR3 length: 16 residues. CDR3 coding DNA: TGCGCCAGCACCCAGGAGTCCGGAATGTATAATTCACCCCTCCACTTT. This codes for CASTQESGMYNSPLHF.

CDR3 region: CATSPGRNNYGYTF. CDR3 sequence (DNA): TGTGCCACCAGCCCGGGGCGGAACAACTATGGCTACACCTTC. The gene calls are TRBV15 and TRBJ1-2, with D perhaps TRBD1 (5 bases). In germline, CDR1 is LNHNV, CDR2 YYDKDF (reference sequence). There are 14 residues in the CDR3. Trimming cost V 5 bases and J 2 bases, with 12 bases left between them.

The CDR3, as DNA: TGTGCCAGCAGCCGCACAGGGGCTGGGGCCAACGTCCTGACTTTC. Encoded protein: CASSRTGAGANVLTF. The V call is TRBV5-8, the J call TRBJ2-6; TRBD1 agrees at 7 bases. J lost 2 bases, V lost 4 bases, and 3 bases had no gene match. From germline, CDR1 is SGHTS and CDR2 YDEGEE. CDR3 size: 15 residues.

Here the CDR3 reads CASSSRLGRFQEQFF. DNA of the CDR3: TGTGCCAGCAGTTCCAGACTAGGGAGGTTTCAAGAGCAGTTCTTC. The chain uses TRBV6-5 and TRBJ2-1; a possible D gene is TRBD2 (6 bases). CDR1 MNHEY and CDR2 SVGAGI come from the germline V gene. The CDR3 totals 15 residues. Trimming took 4 bases from V and 10 from J, leaving 20 bases between them.

The chain carries TRBV5-1 and TRBJ1-1; 8 bases match TRBD1. The length of the CDR3 is 14 residues. Germline CDR1 is SGHRS and CDR2 is YFSETQ. V was pared by 2 bases and J by 3 bases, with 3 bases of the junction left unmatched. This CDR3 is CASSLQGVDTEAFF. The CDR3 DNA reads TGCGCCAGCAGCTTACAGGGGGTGGACACTGAAGCTTTCTTT.

The rearrangement uses TRBV7-9 and TRBJ2-7; 9 bases agree with TRBD1. Germline CDR1 SEHNR, CDR2 FQNEAQ (reference sequence). The CDR3 is 14 amino acids. V lost 5 bases, J lost 3 bases, and 5 bases stayed unmatched. In DNA form, the CDR3 reads TGTGCCAGCAGCCACCCGACAGGGGGCTACGAGCAGTACTTC. Its translation is CASSHPTGGYEQYF.

This clone was counted at least ten times. V usage is TRBV5-1 and J usage is TRBJ2-2; tentatively, D is TRBD2 (6 bases). The CDR3 is 17 amino acids. Germline-derived CDR1 and CDR2 are SGHRS and YFSETQ. Trimming removed 0 bases at V and 0 bases at J, with 12 bases between. CDR3 nucleotides: TGCGCCAGCAGCTTGGGGGTAGCGGCGTCGAACACCGGGGAGCTGTTTTTT. It specifies CASSLGVAASNTGELFF.

The rearrangement joins TRBV30 to TRBJ2-5, with D maybe TRBD2 (5 bases). Germline V gene lookup returns CDR1 GTSNPN and CDR2 SVGIG (reference sequence). V dropped 4 bases and J dropped 4 bases, with 13 bases sitting between them. This CDR3 is 13 amino acids long. The CDR3 region is CAWMAGIGETQYF. The CDR3 DNA follows: TGTGCCTGGATGGCGGGTATTGGAGAGACCCAGTACTTC.

This chain links TRBV4-1 with TRBJ1-4; D may be TRBD1 (6 bases). Trimming left V 4 bases short and J 4 bases short, with 16 bases between. The germline CDR1 and CDR2 sequences are MGHRA and YSYEKL. The CDR3 sequence is 16 residues long. DNA of the CDR3: TGCGCCAGCAGCCGGGTCGGACAGAAAGATAATGAAAAACTGTTTTTT. Translated: CASSRVGQKDNEKLFF.

This clone was counted ten times or more. J is TRBJ1-6 and V is TRBV25-1; D ambiguous. The V and J ends lost 8 bases and 7 bases respectively, with 15 bases between them. Per the germline V gene, CDR1 is MGHDK and CDR2 is SYGVNS. The CDR3 spans 14 residues. This CDR3 is CASRRPGENSPLHF. CDR3 DNA sequence: TGTGCCAGCCGGCGCCCGGGAGAAAATTCACCCCTCCACTTT.

The chain uses TRBV11-2 and TRBJ2-1; the match to TRBD2 covers 11 bases. The length of the CDR3 is 15 residues. CDR1 is SGHAT, CDR2 FQNNGV, per germline. V trimming: 3 bases; J trimming: 10 bases; junction bases outside the gene matches: 8. CDR3 residues: CASSFDSGGAREQFF. CDR3 coding DNA: TGTGCCAGCAGCTTTGATAGCGGGGGGGCCAGGGAGCAGTTCTTC.

V usage is TRBV27 and J usage is TRBJ2-1; D is possibly TRBD2 (6 bases). This CDR3 has 13 amino acids. The ends were cut back, 4 bases at V and 4 bases at J, with 8 bases in the middle. Looked up from germline, CDR1 is MNHEY and CDR2 is SMNVEV (reference sequence). CDR3 DNA sequence: TGTGCCAGCAGTTCGGGGGTTTACAATGAGCAGTTCTTC. Its protein product is CASSSGVYNEQFF.

The rearrangement links TRBV11-3 to TRBJ2-3; possible D gene TRBD2, 5 bases. Germline values: CDR1 SGHNT, CDR2 YENEEA. V was shortened by 0 bases and J by 4 bases, with 17 bases between the two germline ends. This CDR3 is 17 amino acids long. The CDR3 loop reads CASSLESDRGRADTQYF. CDR3 nucleotides: TGTGCCAGCAGCTTAGAGTCCGATCGGGGTAGGGCAGATACGCAGTATTTT.

The V and J genes are TRBV6-5 and TRBJ1-1, with a weak D call TRBD1 (5 bases). The CDR3 runs to 13 residues. V dropped 6 bases and J dropped 2 bases, with 10 bases sitting between them. The germline gives CDR1 MNHEY, CDR2 SVGAGI. CDR3 nucleotides: TGTGCCAGCAGACGGGACGTCAACACTGAAGCTTTCTTT. Translating gives CASRRDVNTEAFF.

This clone has a handful of counts. J is TRBJ1-2 and V is TRBV10-3, with TRBD1 matching 8 bases. The CDR3 totals 14 residues. Germline assignment: CDR1 ENHRY and CDR2 SYGVKD. The V gene end was trimmed by 10 bases and the J gene end by 3 bases; junction bases not matched to a gene: 10. CDR3 nucleotide sequence: TGTGCCAGCCAAACCCAACAGGGGGACTATGGCTACACCTTC. This encodes CASQTQQGDYGYTF.

This sequence joins TRBV18 and TRBJ2-5; 11 bases agree with TRBD2. V trimming: 4 bases; J trimming: 1 base; junction bases outside the gene matches: 5. From germline, CDR1 is KGHSH and CDR2 LQKENI. The CDR3 length is 16 residues. CDR3 in DNA: TGTGCCAGCTCACACACCGGGACTAGCGGCCAAGAGACCCAGTACTTC. Its protein product is CASSHTGTSGQETQYF.

The gene calls are TRBV28 and TRBJ2-5, with TRBD2 matching 14 bases. The CDR3 has 18 amino acids. The V segment lost 5 bases and the J segment 0 bases; nucleotides outside the gene matches: 8. Germline-derived CDR1 and CDR2 are MDHEN and SYDVKM. Here the CDR3 DNA reads TGTGCCAGCAGTCAGACTAGCGGGAGGGCGGGGTACCAAGAGACCCAGTACTTC. It yields the protein CASSQTSGRAGYQETQYF.

V usage is TRBV6-5 and J usage is TRBJ1-5; no clear D gene. Germline lookup yields CDR1 MNHEY and CDR2 SVGAGI. V was cut by 0 bases and J by 2 bases, with 8 bases left in between. This CDR3 is built from 15 residues. DNA of the CDR3: TGTGCCAGCAGTTACTCGCGGGGAGGCAATCAGCCCCAGCATTTT. As protein: CASSYSRGGNQPQHF.

This chain uses TRBV5-4 with TRBJ1-1; TRBD1 matches 8 bases. The J segment lost 7 bases and the V segment lost 4 bases, leaving 15 bases of the junction unmatched. CDR1 is SGHNT and CDR2 is YYREEE in the germline V gene (reference sequence). The length of the CDR3 is 16 residues. This CDR3 reads CASSPDLDRVADEAFF. DNA of the CDR3: TGTGCCAGCAGCCCCGACTTGGACAGGGTAGCTGATGAAGCTTTCTTT.

The chain has TRBV6-5 and TRBJ2-1; D is perhaps TRBD1 (7 bases). Trimming cost V 0 bases and J 7 bases, with 13 bases left between them. This CDR3 has 15 residues. Germline loops: CDR1 MNHEY, CDR2 SVGAGI. CDR3 loop: CASSYSEGARNEQFF. For the CDR3, the DNA is TGTGCCAGCAGTTACTCGGAGGGGGCGAGGAATGAGCAGTTCTTC.

This clone has a single count. The genes are TRBV4-1 and TRBJ1-2; D ambiguous. The CDR3 spans 13 residues. The V gene lost 1 base and the J gene lost 4 bases, with 7 bases spanning the gap. Germline values: CDR1 MGHRA, CDR2 YSYEKL. This CDR3 reads CASSQVSTYGYTF. As DNA, the CDR3 is TGCGCCAGCAGCCAAGTTAGTACCTATGGCTACACCTTC.

This clone was detected a few times. The chain joins TRBV30 to TRBJ1-5; D is ambiguous. The V gene's germline CDR1 is GTSNPN and CDR2 SVGIG (reference sequence). The length of the CDR3 is 13 residues. V dropped 1 base and J dropped 4 bases, with 8 bases sitting between them. DNA of the CDR3: TGTGCCTGGAGTGGCCCCCCGAATCAGCCCCAGCATTTT. Amino acid sequence: CAWSGPPNQPQHF.

The genes are TRBV9 and TRBJ2-7; tentatively, D is TRBD2 (5 bases). V lost 0 bases and J 3 bases, leaving 10 bases between the germline ends. The CDR3 covers 14 residues. Germline CDR1 is SGDLS and CDR2 is YYNGEE. CDR3 DNA sequence: TGTGCCAGCAGCGTAGACCCGGGAAACTACGAGCAGTACTTC. It specifies CASSVDPGNYEQYF.